Listed below are T cell receptor beta chains from one sample, sequenced in a study of neoadjuvant anti-PD-1 for oral cavity cancer. Here immunoSEQ multiplex PCR was the method, and the copy in TCRdb shows in-frame clones only, minus some. The sample holds 9,500 to 13,000 clones; 63% are singletons and the top ten take approximately 8.1%. Sequenced material: tumor tissue, taken after nivolumab (anti-PD-1) treatment. These receptors were collected from a person between 35 and 79 years old with oral cavity squamous cell carcinoma. The CDR3 runs from the conserved cysteine through the conserved F or W. D genes are given only for firm matches. Clone sizes are given selectively: once, few, many, or a class where the clone is expanded.

TRBV6-1	-	TRBJ1-6	TRBD1	CASSEAPQGVSPLHF	TGTGCCAGCAGTGAAGCGCCGCAGGGGGTATCACCCCTCCACTTT
TRBV5-4	-	TRBJ1-1	TRBD1	CASSSPKDRGTEAFF	TGTGCCAGCAGCTCCCCTAAAGACAGGGGGACTGAAGCTTTCTTT
TRBV5-4	-	TRBJ2-3	TRBD2	CASSLAGTRQTDTQYF	TGTGCCAGCAGCTTGGCAGGGACTAGGCAGACAGATACGCAGTATTTT
TRBV25-1	few	TRBJ2-3	-	CASSEYRGADTQYF	TGTGCCAGCAGTGAATACCGCGGGGCAGATACGCAGTATTTT
TRBV23-1	-	TRBJ2-3	TRBD2	CASSGLAGGRDTQYF	TGCGCCAGCAGTGGTCTAGCGGGAGGGCGGGATACGCAGTATTTT
TRBV4-1	-	TRBJ1-2	TRBD1	CASSQEGRTGQNYGYTF	TGCGCCAGCAGCCAGGAGGGAAGGACAGGACAAAACTATGGCTACACCTTC
TRBV11-2	-	TRBJ2-2	TRBD1	CASSLGQGIAGELFF	TGTGCCAGCAGCTTGGGACAGGGGATTGCCGGGGAGCTGTTTTTT
TRBV28	few	TRBJ1-2	TRBD1	CASTMGQGRSGYTF	TGTGCCAGCACCATGGGACAGGGGAGAAGTGGCTACACCTTC
TRBV28	-	TRBJ1-2	-	CASSLRGSYGYTF	TGTGCCAGCAGTCTACGGGGCAGCTATGGCTACACCTTC
TRBV6-6	-	TRBJ1-1	-	CASRDMNTEAFF	TGTGCCAGCAGAGACATGAACACTGAAGCTTTCTTT
TRBV19	-	TRBJ1-2	-	CASQAHRVRGYTF	TGTGCCAGTCAAGCCCACAGGGTGCGGGGCTACACCTTC
TRBV7-3	-	TRBJ2-7	-	CASSFDLFNEQYF	TGTGCCAGCAGCTTCGATCTTTTCAACGAGCAGTACTTC
TRBV19	-	TRBJ2-5	-	CASSVTSPQGWETQYF	TGTGCCAGTAGTGTTACTAGCCCCCAAGGATGGGAGACCCAGTACTTC
TRBV29-1	-	TRBJ1-1	-	CSVGGGGNTEAFF	TGCAGCGTTGGGGGCGGGGGGAACACTGAAGCTTTCTTT